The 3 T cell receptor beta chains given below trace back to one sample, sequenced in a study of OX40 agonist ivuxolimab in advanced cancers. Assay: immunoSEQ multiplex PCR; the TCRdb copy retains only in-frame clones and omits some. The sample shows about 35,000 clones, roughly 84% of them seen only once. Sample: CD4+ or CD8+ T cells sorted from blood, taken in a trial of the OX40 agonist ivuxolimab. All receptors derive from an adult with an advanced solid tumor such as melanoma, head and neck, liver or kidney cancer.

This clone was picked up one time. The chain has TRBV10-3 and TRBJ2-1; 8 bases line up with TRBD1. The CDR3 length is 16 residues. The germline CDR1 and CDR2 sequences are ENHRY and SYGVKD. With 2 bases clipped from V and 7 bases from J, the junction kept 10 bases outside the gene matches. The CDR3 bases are TGTGCCATCAGTGAGAATGGCAGGGGGCGTCCAAATGAGCAGTTCTTC. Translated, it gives CAISENGRGRPNEQFF.

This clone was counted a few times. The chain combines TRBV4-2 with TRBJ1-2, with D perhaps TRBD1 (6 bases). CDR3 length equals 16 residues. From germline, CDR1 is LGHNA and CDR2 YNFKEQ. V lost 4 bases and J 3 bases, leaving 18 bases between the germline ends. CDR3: CASSPMGREGDYGYTF. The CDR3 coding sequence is TGTGCCAGCAGCCCGATGGGGCGGGAGGGGGACTATGGCTACACCTTC.

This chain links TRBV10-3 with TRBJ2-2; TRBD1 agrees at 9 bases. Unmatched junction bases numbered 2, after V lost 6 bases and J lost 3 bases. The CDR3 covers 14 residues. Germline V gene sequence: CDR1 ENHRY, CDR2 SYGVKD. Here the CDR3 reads CAISDRGDTGELFF. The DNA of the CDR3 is TGTGCCATCAGCGACAGGGGGGACACCGGGGAGCTGTTTTTT.